The present T cell receptor (beta chain) was sequenced within a study of CD8 T cells in Susac syndrome. Study results and limitations: It was acknowledged by the study that relatively few individuals were included in its TCR sequencing and HLA analysis.

The multiple sclerosis controls were treatment-naive patients with relapsing-remitting disease that was stable or active. Concerning this clonotype itself: Its antigen is unknown. This is likely a read error, given that the CDR3 carries no conserved phenylalanine or tryptophan at its end.

RNA totalling 0.5 to 1 ug underwent reverse transcription with random hexamers. It was immunoSEQ multiplex PCR that amplified TCR beta CDR3 across 54 Vbeta and 13 Jbeta. A single record per CDR3 protein comes from TCRdb applying MiXCR to the immunoSEQ multiplex PCR reads. The top ten hold 0.14% to 0.15% of the sample, which has roughly 150,000 distinct CDR3 sequences, over 95% seen once. The clonotype was recovered from a human donor with multiple sclerosis. Material for sequencing was CD8+ T cells from PBMCs.

The CDR3 sequence is CASSTGDSYEQYL. For the CDR3, the DNA is TGTGCCAGCAGCACGGGGGACAGCTACGAGCAGTACCTC. V is TRBV11-1 and J is TRBJ2-7, with D possibly TRBD1 on 7 matching bases. The germline V and J ends were trimmed by 5 bases and 3 bases, with 11 bases remaining between them. The CDR3 covers 13 residues. In germline, CDR1 is SGHAT, CDR2 FQDESV (reference sequence).